One sample yielded the 30 T cell receptor beta chains listed below, sequenced in a study of T cells in Graves' hyperthyroidism and ophthalmopathy (dated by TCRdb to between 2018 and 2020). Preparation of the library involved multiplex PCR. Sequencing was performed on an Illumina HiSeq 2000. Amplification of TCR beta CDR3 regions was carried out from RNA transcripts. A first-round RT-PCR of the TCR CDR3 used the HTBI primer set with the Qiagen OneStep RT-PCR kit. TCRdb ran its own pipeline on the public reads, namely fastp trimming at Q25 and MiXCR clone calling, and kept in-frame beta chains. Each record represents a unique CDR3 protein, reported with the most common genes and DNA among its rows. Recorded for this sample are about 560,000 distinct CDR3 sequences; 15% to 18% of them occurred a single time. Of the sample, under 8% is held by the ten largest clones. Sequenced input: blood. The receptor set was obtained from a woman between 25 and 40 years old with Graves' hyperthyroidism.

The chain has TRBV7-2 and TRBJ2-3, with 10 bases aligning to TRBD1. The CDR3 contains 14 residues. V shed 8 bases, J shed 4 bases, and the junction held 6 bases outside the gene matches. Germline CDR1 is SGHTA and CDR2 is FQGNSA. This CDR3 is CASDLGQGSDTQYF. CDR3 in DNA: TGTGCCAGCGACCTGGGACAGGGGTCAGATACGCAGTATTTT.

A note on this clonotype: A much bigger clone sits one base away, suggesting this may be a read error. V usage is TRBV12-3 or TRBV12-4 and J usage is TRBJ1-1; D is unresolved. Trimming left V 6 bases short and J 3 bases short, with 11 bases between. This CDR3 comprises 13 residues. This CDR3 reads CASSKQIDTEAFF. CDR3 nucleotides: TGTGCCAGCAGCAAACAGATCGACACTGAAGCTTTCTTT.

This chain joins TRBV25-1 and TRBJ1-2; no firm D call. Trimming cost V 0 bases and J 8 bases, with 16 bases left between them. The CDR3 is 15 residues long. CDR1 MGHDK and CDR2 SYGVNS come from the germline V gene. CDR3 loop: CASSEYGPKPGGYTF. The CDR3 nucleotides are TGTGCCAGCAGTGAATATGGGCCTAAGCCTGGGGGCTACACCTTC.

The rearrangement joins TRBV27 to TRBJ1-1; no firm D call. V lost 2 bases to trimming and J lost 3 bases, with 13 bases between them. The CDR3 totals 15 residues. Germline V lookup: CDR1 MNHEY, CDR2 SMNVEV (reference sequence). The CDR3 loop reads CASSLQRARDTEAFF. The CDR3 DNA is TGTGCCAGCAGTTTACAAAGGGCGCGGGACACTGAAGCTTTCTTT.

This clonotype was recorded at least ten times. This sequence joins TRBV28 and TRBJ2-1; 13 bases align to TRBD2. Trimming at V came to 4 bases and at J to 10 bases, leaving 4 bases not matched to a gene. Germline V lookup: CDR1 MDHEN, CDR2 SYDVKM. CDR3 length: 14 residues. The CDR3 loop is CASSSGTSGKEQFF. In nucleotides, the CDR3 is TGTGCCAGCAGTTCGGGGACTAGCGGGAAGGAGCAGTTCTTC.

This clonotype was counted many times. This chain joins TRBV2 and TRBJ1-2; no reliable D call. There are 13 residues in the CDR3. Trimming removed 0 bases from V and 7 bases from J, with 9 bases in between. CDR1 SNHLY and CDR2 FYNNEI come from the germline V gene. The CDR3 DNA is TGTGCCAGCAGTGAAGCGTCTGGAGGTGGCTACACCTTC. Translated: CASSEASGGGYTF.

The gene calls are TRBV10-3 and TRBJ1-4; maybe TRBD1 (6 bases). The germline gives CDR1 ENHRY, CDR2 SYGVKD. This CDR3 contains 15 residues. V shed 0 bases and J shed 6 bases, with 11 bases lying between them. The CDR3 bases are TGTGCCATCAGTGAGTCGCGGGGGCCTGATGAAAAACTGTTTTTT. Amino acid sequence: CAISESRGPDEKLFF.

This clonotype was seen at least ten times. The J gene is TRBJ1-2, the V gene TRBV20-1; TRBD1 matches at 8 bases. This CDR3 contains 12 residues. The germline CDR1 and CDR2 sequences are DFQATT and SNEGSKA (reference sequence). J was trimmed by 7 bases and V by 6 bases; bases with no gene match: 7. Here the CDR3 reads CSATGGGGGYTF. The CDR3 region has the DNA TGCAGTGCAACAGGGGGGGGTGGTGGCTACACCTTC.

This clonotype was seen at least ten times. The chain has TRBV11-3 and TRBJ2-2, with 8 positions matching TRBD2. Germline CDR1 and CDR2: SGHNT and YENEEA. The CDR3 has 16 residues. V dropped 5 bases and J dropped 4; count of bases not matched to a gene: 9. The CDR3 sequence is CASSPNAGGSTGELFF. The CDR3 DNA is TGTGCCAGCAGCCCGAATGCGGGAGGAAGCACCGGGGAGCTGTTTTTT.

This clonotype was recorded a few times. The chain links TRBV7-3 to TRBJ1-2; D remains ambiguous. The CDR3 is made up of 13 amino acids. Trimming took off 8 bases at V and 4 bases at J, with 14 bases between the two ends. Germline CDR1 and CDR2: SGHTA and FQGTGA. CDR3 protein: CASSPAVAYGYTF. The CDR3 DNA is TGTGCCAGCTCCCCTGCCGTCGCCTATGGCTACACCTTC.

At least ten counts were recorded for this clonotype. The V gene is TRBV20-1, the J gene TRBJ2-1; 10 bases fit TRBD1. This CDR3 has 15 amino acids. CDR1 is DFQATT, CDR2 SNEGSKA, per germline (reference sequence). Trimming at V came to 7 bases and at J to 3 bases, leaving 9 bases not matched to a gene. The CDR3 region has the DNA TGCAGTGTCGAGGGGGACAGGGGCCACTACAATGAGCAGTTCTTC. Translated: CSVEGDRGHYNEQFF.

This clonotype was detected a few times. The rearrangement joins TRBV19 to TRBJ2-1, with a tentative D call TRBD2 (5 bases). Germline CDR1 LNHDA, CDR2 SQIVND (reference sequence). V gave up 3 bases and J gave up 2 bases, with 17 bases separating them. The CDR3 is made up of 17 amino acids. This CDR3 is CASSIWLSLATYNEQFF. Here the CDR3 DNA reads TGTGCCAGTAGTATCTGGCTCAGCTTAGCGACCTACAATGAGCAGTTCTTC.

The sample holds many counts of this clonotype. The V and J genes are TRBV28 and TRBJ1-1; a weak D match, TRBD1 (6 bases). Germline-derived CDR1 and CDR2 are MDHEN and SYDVKM. This CDR3 comprises 15 residues. V dropped 7 bases and J dropped 1 base, with 16 bases sitting between them. Here the CDR3 DNA reads TGTGCCAGCATGGGGACCACAGGGAAGAACACTGAAGCTTTCTTT. Protein product: CASMGTTGKNTEAFF.

This clonotype was seen many times. This chain joins TRBV7-6 and TRBJ2-2, with 10 bases that match TRBD2. Trimming took 4 bases from V and 2 from J; bases not matched to a gene: 16. The germline V gene has CDR1 SGHVS and CDR2 FNYEAQ. The CDR3 covers 20 residues. The CDR3 region is CASSSRGSGRPWGNTGELFF. The CDR3 DNA reads as TGTGCCAGCAGCTCCCGGGGTAGCGGGAGGCCCTGGGGAAACACCGGGGAGCTGTTTTTT.

This rearrangement joins TRBV6-2 or TRBV6-3 to TRBJ2-1, with TRBD2 as a possible D gene (6 bases). V lost 7 bases and J lost 5, with 18 bases in between. The CDR3 contains 15 residues. CDR1 is MNHEY, CDR2 SVGEGT, per germline. The CDR3 DNA sequence: TGTGCCAGCACCCTCCCCCCCGTAGCGGACAATGAGCAGTTCTTC. Protein: CASTLPPVADNEQFF.

This clonotype occurred many times. The rearrangement links TRBV4-2 to TRBJ2-4; D unresolved. In germline, CDR1 is LGHNA, CDR2 YNFKEQ. This CDR3 is built from 16 residues. Between the trimmed V and J ends, which lost 1 base and 0 bases, there was a span of 10 bases. For the CDR3, the DNA is TGTGCCAGCAGCCAAGGAGCCCAGCAAGCCAAAAACATTCAGTACTTC. This translates into CASSQGAQQAKNIQYF.

This clonotype was counted ten times or more. V and J are TRBV5-1 and TRBJ2-7; TRBD1 aligns across 9 bases. The V gene's germline CDR1 is SGHRS and CDR2 YFSETQ. There are 14 residues in the CDR3. Unmatched junction bases numbered 4, after V lost 1 base and J lost 5 bases. CDR3 nucleotides: TGCGCCAGCAGCTTGAGGGACAGGGTGGACGAGCAGTACTTC. It specifies CASSLRDRVDEQYF.

At least ten counts were recorded for this clonotype. V is TRBV2 and J is TRBJ2-2; the D gene could be TRBD1 or TRBD2 (5 bases each). V was trimmed by 7 bases and J by 4 bases, leaving 16 bases between them. This CDR3 is built from 15 residues. The V gene's germline CDR1 is SNHLY and CDR2 FYNNEI. The DNA for the CDR3 is TGTGCCAGCAAACTAGGCAGGGATCGCACCGGGGAGCTGTTTTTT. This translates into CASKLGRDRTGELFF. The full variable domain, with the rest looked up from reference TRBV2 and TRBJ2-2, is EPEVTQTPSHQVTQMGQEVILRCVPISNHLYFYWYRQILGQKVEFLVSFYNNEISEKSEIFDDQFSVERPDGSNFTLKIRSTKLEDSAMYFCASKLGRDRTGELFFGEGSRLTVL.

This clonotype came up many times. The chain recombines TRBV7-6 with TRBJ2-5; possibly TRBD1 or TRBD2 for D (5 bases each). This CDR3 has 15 amino acids. Per germline, CDR1 SGHVS and CDR2 FNYEAQ. V was trimmed by 4 bases and J by 3 bases, leaving 15 bases between them. The DNA for the CDR3 is TGTGCCAGCAGCTCCCTTTGGGGGAGTGAAGAGACCCAGTACTTC. Translating it yields CASSSLWGSEETQYF.

This chain connects TRBV6-1 to TRBJ1-2; no definite D call. CDR3 length equals 15 residues. From germline, CDR1 is MNHNS and CDR2 SASEGT. The V gene lost 6 bases and the J gene lost 5 bases, with 19 bases spanning the gap. The CDR3 region has the DNA TGTGCCAGCAGCTCCATCGTTGGGCGCCCATATGGCTACACCTTC. It yields the protein CASSSIVGRPYGYTF.

The sample holds many counts of this clonotype. V and J are TRBV30 and TRBJ1-1; TRBD1 agrees at 7 bases. V was pared by 0 bases and J by 1 base, with 14 bases of the junction left unmatched. Per the germline V gene, CDR1 is GTSNPN and CDR2 is SVGIG (reference sequence). The CDR3 loop spans 18 amino acids. The CDR3 sequence is CAWSVGTTGAEGNTEAFF. The CDR3 DNA reads TGTGCCTGGAGTGTAGGGACCACAGGGGCGGAGGGGAACACTGAAGCTTTCTTT. Filled out from reference TRBV30 and TRBJ1-1, the complete variable domain reads SQTIHQWPATLVQPVGSPLSLECTVEGTSNPNLYWYRQAAGRGLQLLFYSVGIGQISSEVPQNLSASRPQDRQFILSSKKLLLSDSGFYLCAWSVGTTGAEGNTEAFFGQGTRLTVV.

This clonotype was counted between two and nine times. The chain has TRBV29-1 and TRBJ2-7; no clear D. In germline, CDR1 is SQVTM, CDR2 ANQGSEA. V lost 5 bases and J lost 3, with 8 bases in between. The CDR3 consists of 11 residues. DNA for the CDR3: TGCAGCGTTCGAAAAGGCTACGAGCAGTACTTC. Translation: CSVRKGYEQYF.

This clonotype appeared many times. The chain employs TRBV30 and TRBJ1-2; possibly TRBD1 for D (6 bases). V gave up 4 bases and J gave up 13 bases, with 19 bases separating them. This CDR3 has 12 amino acids. Germline CDR1 is GTSNPN and CDR2 is SVGIG (reference sequence). CDR3 region: CAWIRMDRPSTF. CDR3 sequence (DNA): TGTGCCTGGATCCGAATGGACAGACCCTCCACCTTC.

This clonotype was recorded many times. The J gene is TRBJ2-7, the V gene TRBV18; D gene uncertain. V gave up 8 bases and J gave up 0 bases, with 14 bases separating them. Germline assignment: CDR1 KGHSH and CDR2 LQKENI. The CDR3 is made up of 14 amino acids. CDR3 protein: CASSPPGSSYEQYF. The CDR3 region has the DNA TGTGCCAGCAGTCCCCCGGGCTCCTCCTACGAGCAGTACTTC.

This clonotype has ten or more counts. J is TRBJ2-3 and V is TRBV28, with D perhaps given as TRBD1 or TRBD2 (7 bases each). The germline V and J ends were trimmed by 3 bases and 2 bases, with 15 bases remaining between them. The V gene's germline CDR1 is MDHEN and CDR2 SYDVKM. This CDR3 region has 16 residues. The CDR3 reads CASSFQAGQNTDTQYF. Here the CDR3 DNA reads TGTGCCAGCAGTTTTCAAGCGGGACAGAACACAGATACGCAGTATTTT.

V usage is TRBV29-1 and J usage is TRBJ2-3; 11 nucleotides match TRBD1. CDR3 length: 14 residues. Germline lookup yields CDR1 SQVTM and CDR2 ANQGSEA. The trim removed 6 bases at V and 3 bases at J, leaving 5 bases unmatched. In nucleotides, the CDR3 is TGCAGCGTCCCCGGGACAGGGGGAACAGATACGCAGTATTTT. Translating gives CSVPGTGGTDTQYF.

This clonotype has ten or more counts. The chain uses TRBV29-1 and TRBJ2-7, with TRBD2 identical over 12 bases. Germline CDR1 is SQVTM and CDR2 is ANQGSEA. The V gene end was trimmed by 8 bases and the J gene end by 2 bases; junction bases not matched to a gene: 16. This CDR3 contains 17 residues. The CDR3 nucleotides are TGCAGCACCTGGGGGGCAGGGTGGACTAGCGGGACCTACGAGCAGTACTTC. Protein sequence: CSTWGAGWTSGTYEQYF.

There are many counts of this clonotype. The rearrangement joins TRBV5-6 to TRBJ2-2, with 12 positions matching TRBD2. CDR1 and CDR2 from the germline V gene are SGHDT and YYEEEE. With V trimmed by 2 bases and J by 2 bases, 4 bases remained unmatched. The length of the CDR3 is 17 residues. In nucleotides, the CDR3 is TGTGCCAGCAGCTTTCGACTAGCGGGAGATAACACCGGGGAGCTGTTTTTT. This gives the protein CASSFRLAGDNTGELFF.

This clonotype was seen ten or more times. V is TRBV5-1 and J is TRBJ2-5; maybe TRBD2 (6 bases). Looked up from germline, CDR1 is SGHRS and CDR2 is YFSETQ. The CDR3 covers 17 residues. Between the trimmed V and J ends, which lost 0 bases and 2 bases, there was a span of 17 bases. The CDR3 DNA follows: TGCGCCAGCAGCTTGGCCCGACTAGGCGAAACACAAGAGACCCAGTACTTC. Its translation: CASSLARLGETQETQYF.

A remark on this clonotype: Possible read error: a much larger clone is one base away. The rearrangement joins TRBV20-1 to TRBJ2-1, with D hard to call. CDR1 and CDR2 from the germline V gene are DFQATT and SNEGSKA (reference sequence). Between the trimmed V and J ends, which lost 1 base and 3 bases, there was a span of 7 bases. The CDR3 is 13 residues long. CDR3 DNA: TGCAGTGCTAGAGGGGTGCTCTACAATGAGCAGTTCTTC. It translates to CSARGVLYNEQFF.